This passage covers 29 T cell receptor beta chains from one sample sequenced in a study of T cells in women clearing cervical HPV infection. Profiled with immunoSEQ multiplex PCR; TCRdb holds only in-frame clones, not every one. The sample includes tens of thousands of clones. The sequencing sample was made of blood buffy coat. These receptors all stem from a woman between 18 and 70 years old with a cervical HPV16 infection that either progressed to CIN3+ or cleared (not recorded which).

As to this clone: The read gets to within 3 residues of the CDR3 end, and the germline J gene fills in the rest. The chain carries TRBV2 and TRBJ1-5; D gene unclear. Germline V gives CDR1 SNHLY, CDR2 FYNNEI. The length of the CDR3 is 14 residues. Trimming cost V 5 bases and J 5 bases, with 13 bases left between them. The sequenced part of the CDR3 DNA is TGTGCCAGCAGTACCACGGATGGGCATCAGCCC. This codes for CASSTTDGHQP. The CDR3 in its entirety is CASSTTDGHQPQHF.

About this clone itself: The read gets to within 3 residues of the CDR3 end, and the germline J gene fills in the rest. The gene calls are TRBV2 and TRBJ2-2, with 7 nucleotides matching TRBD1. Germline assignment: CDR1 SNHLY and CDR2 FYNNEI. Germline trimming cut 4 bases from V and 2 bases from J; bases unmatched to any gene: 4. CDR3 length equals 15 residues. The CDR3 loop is CASSVGTANTGELFF. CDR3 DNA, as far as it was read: TGTGCCAGCAGTGTAGGGACAGCAAACACCGGGGAG.

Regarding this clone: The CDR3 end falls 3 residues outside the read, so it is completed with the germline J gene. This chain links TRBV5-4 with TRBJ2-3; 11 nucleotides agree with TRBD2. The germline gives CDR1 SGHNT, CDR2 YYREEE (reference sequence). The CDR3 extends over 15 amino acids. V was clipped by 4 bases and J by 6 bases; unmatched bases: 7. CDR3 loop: CASSDSGRAVDTQYF. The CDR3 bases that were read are TGTGCCAGCAGCGATAGCGGGAGGGCGGTGGATACG.

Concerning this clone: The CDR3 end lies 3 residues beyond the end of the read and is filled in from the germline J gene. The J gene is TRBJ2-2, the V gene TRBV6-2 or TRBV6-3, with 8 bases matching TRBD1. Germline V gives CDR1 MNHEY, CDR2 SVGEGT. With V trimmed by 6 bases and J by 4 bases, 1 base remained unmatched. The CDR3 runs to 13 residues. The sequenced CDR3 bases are TGTGCCAGCAGACAGGGGGGCACCGGGGAG. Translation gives CASRQGGTGE. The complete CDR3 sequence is CASRQGGTGELFF.

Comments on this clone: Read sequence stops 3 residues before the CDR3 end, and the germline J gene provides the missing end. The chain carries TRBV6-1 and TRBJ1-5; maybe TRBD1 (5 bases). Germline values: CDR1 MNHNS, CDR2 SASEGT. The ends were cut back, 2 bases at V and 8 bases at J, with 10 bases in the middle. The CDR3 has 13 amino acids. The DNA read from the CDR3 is TGTGCCAGCAGTGAATTCAGGGAGGAGCCC. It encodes CASSEFREEP. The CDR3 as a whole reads CASSEFREEPQHF.

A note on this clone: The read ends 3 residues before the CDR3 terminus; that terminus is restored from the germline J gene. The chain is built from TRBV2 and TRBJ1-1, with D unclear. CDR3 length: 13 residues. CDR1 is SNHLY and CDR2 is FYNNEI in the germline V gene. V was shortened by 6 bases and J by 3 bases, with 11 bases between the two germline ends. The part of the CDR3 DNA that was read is TGTGCCAGCAGGGTCGGGGAGGACACTGAA. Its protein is CASRVGEDTE. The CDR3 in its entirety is CASRVGEDTEAFF.

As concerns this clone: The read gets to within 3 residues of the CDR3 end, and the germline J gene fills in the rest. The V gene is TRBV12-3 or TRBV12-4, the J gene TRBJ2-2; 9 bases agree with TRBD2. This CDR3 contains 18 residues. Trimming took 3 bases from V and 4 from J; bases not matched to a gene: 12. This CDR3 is CASSFLKNSGSRTGELFF. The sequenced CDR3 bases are TGTGCCAGCAGTTTTCTGAAAAATAGCGGGAGTCGCACCGGGGAG.

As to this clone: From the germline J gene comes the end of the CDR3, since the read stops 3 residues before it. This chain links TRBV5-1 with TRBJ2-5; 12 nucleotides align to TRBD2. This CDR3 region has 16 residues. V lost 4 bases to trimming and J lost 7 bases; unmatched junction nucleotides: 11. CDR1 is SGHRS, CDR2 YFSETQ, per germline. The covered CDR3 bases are TGCGCCAGCAGCGGATCGCTAGCGGGGGGGCCCAGGACC. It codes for CASSGSLAGGPRT. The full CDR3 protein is CASSGSLAGGPRTQYF.

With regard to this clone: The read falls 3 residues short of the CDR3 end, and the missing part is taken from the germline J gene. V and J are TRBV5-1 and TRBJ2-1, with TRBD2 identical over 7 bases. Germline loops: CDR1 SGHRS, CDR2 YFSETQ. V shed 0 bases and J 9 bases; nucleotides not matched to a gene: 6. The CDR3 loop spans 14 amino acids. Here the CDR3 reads CASSLASGVTEQFF. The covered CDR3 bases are TGCGCCAGCAGCTTGGCCAGCGGGGTCACTGAG.

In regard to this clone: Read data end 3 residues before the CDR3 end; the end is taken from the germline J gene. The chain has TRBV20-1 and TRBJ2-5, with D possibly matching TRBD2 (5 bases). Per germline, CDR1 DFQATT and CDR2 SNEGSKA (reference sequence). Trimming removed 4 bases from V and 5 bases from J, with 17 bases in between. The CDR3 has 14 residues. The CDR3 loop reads CSATPPGSGETQYF. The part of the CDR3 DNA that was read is TGCAGTGCTACCCCACCGGGGTCGGGGGAGACC.

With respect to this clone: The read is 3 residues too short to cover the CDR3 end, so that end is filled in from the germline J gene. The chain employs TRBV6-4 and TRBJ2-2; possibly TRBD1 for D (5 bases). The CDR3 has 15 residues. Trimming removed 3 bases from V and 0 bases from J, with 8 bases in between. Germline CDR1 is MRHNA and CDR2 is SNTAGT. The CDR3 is CASSEDSANTGELFF. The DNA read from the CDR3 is TGTGCCAGCAGTGAAGACAGCGCGAACACCGGGGAG.

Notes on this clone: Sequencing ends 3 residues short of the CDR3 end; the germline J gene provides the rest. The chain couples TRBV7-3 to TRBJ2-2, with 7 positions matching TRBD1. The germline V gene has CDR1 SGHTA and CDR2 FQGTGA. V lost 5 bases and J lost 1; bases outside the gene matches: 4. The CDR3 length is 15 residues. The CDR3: CASSHPGGNTGELFF. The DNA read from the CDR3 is TGTGCCAGCAGCCACCCAGGGGGGAACACCGGGGAG.

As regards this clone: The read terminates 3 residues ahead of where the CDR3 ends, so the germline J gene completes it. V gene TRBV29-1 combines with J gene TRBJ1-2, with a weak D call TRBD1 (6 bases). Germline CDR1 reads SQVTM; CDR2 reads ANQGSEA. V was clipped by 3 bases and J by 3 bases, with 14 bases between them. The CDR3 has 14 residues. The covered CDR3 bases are TGCAGCGTTGAGATAACAGGGTTAGACTATGGC. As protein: CSVEITGLDYG. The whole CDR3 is CSVEITGLDYGYTF.

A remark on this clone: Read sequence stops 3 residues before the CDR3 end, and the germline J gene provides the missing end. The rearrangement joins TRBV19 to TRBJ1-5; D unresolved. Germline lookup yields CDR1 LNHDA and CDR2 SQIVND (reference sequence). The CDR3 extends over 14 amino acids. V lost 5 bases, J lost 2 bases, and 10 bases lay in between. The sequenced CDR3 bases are TGTGCCAGTAGTGTCCCCGGTCGCAATCAGCCC. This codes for CASSVPGRNQP. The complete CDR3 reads CASSVPGRNQPQHF.

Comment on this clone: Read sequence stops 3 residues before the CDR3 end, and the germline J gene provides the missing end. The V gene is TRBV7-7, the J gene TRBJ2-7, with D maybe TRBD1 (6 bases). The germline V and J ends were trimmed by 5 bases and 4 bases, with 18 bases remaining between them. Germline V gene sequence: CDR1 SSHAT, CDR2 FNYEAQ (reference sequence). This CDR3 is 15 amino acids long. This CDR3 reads CASSVGHGDFYEQYF. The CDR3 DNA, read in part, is TGTGCCAGCAGCGTGGGACATGGAGATTTTTACGAG.

The CDR3 protein is CASSEEGATGGYTF. The part of the CDR3 DNA that was read is TGTGCCAGCAGTGAAGAAGGGGCGACCGGCGGC. The V call is TRBV2, the J call TRBJ1-2; D might be TRBD1 (5 bases). Coverage ceases 3 residues before the CDR3 finishes, and the germline J gene fills in the end. The CDR3 extends over 14 amino acids. Germline V CDR1 and CDR2: SNHLY, FYNNEI.

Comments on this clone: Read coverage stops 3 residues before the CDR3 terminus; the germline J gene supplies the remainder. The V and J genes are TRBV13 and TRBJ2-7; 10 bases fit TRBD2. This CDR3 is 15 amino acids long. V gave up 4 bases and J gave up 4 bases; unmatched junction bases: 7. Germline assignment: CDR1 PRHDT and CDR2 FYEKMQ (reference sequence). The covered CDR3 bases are TGTGCCAGCAGCTCGCGGACTAGCGGAGCTTACGAG. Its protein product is CASSSRTSGAYE. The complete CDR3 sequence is CASSSRTSGAYEQYF.

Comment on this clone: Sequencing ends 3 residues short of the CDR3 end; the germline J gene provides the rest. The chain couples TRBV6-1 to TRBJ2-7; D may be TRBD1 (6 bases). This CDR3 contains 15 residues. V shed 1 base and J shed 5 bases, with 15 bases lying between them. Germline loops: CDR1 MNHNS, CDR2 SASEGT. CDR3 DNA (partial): TGTGCCAGCAGTGAAGAGATAGGGCAGGGGAACGAG. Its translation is CASSEEIGQGNE. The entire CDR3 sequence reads CASSEEIGQGNEQYF.

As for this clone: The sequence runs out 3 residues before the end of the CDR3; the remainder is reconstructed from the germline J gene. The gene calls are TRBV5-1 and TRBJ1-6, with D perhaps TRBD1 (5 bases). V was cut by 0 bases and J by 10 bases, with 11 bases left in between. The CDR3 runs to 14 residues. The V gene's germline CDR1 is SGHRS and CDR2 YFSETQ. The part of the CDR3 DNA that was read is TGCGCCAGCAGCTTGGAAGCTGGACAATCACCC. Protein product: CASSLEAGQSP. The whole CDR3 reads CASSLEAGQSPLHF.

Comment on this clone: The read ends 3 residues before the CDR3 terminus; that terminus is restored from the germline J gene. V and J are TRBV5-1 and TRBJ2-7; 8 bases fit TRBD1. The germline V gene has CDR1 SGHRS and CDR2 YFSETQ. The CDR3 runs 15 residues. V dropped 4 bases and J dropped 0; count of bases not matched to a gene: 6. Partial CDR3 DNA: TGCGCCAGCAGCCTTCGACAGGGGTACTCCTACGAG. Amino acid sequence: CASSLRQGYSYE. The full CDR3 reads CASSLRQGYSYEQYF. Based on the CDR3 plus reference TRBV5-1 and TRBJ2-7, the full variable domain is KAGVTQTPRYLIKTRGQQVTLSCSPISGHRSVSWYQQTPGQGLQFLFEYFSETQRNKGNFPGRFSGRQFSNSRSEMNVSTLELGDSALYLCASSLRQGYSYEQYFGPGTRLTVT.

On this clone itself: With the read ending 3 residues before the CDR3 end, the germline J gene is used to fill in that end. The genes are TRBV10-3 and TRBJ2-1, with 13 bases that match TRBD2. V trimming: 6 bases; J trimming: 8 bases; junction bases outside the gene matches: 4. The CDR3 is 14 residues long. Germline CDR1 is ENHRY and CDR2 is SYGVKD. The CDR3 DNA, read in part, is TGTGCCATCAGAGGGACTAGCGGGATCGATGAG. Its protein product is CAIRGTSGIDE. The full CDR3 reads CAIRGTSGIDEQFF.

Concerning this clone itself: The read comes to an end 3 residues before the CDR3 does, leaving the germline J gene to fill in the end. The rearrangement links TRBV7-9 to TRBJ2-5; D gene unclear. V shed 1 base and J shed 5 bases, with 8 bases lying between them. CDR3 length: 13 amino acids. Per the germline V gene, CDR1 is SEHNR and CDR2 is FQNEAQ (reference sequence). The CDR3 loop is CASSLGSYETQYF. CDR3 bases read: TGTGCCAGCAGCTTAGGTAGTTATGAGACC.

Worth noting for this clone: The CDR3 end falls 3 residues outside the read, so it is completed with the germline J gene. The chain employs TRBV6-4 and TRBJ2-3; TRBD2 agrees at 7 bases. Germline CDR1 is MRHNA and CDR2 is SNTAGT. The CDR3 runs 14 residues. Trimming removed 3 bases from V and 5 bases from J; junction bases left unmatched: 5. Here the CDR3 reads CASSESGVIDTQYF. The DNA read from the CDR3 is TGTGCCAGCAGTGAAAGCGGGGTTATAGATACG.

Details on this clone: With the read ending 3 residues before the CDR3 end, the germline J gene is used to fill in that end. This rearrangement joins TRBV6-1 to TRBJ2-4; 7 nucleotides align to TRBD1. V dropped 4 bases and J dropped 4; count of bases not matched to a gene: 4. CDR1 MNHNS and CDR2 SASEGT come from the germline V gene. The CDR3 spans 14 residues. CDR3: CASSGLGQKNIQYF. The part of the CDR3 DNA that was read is TGTGCCAGCAGTGGACTGGGACAGAAAAACATT.

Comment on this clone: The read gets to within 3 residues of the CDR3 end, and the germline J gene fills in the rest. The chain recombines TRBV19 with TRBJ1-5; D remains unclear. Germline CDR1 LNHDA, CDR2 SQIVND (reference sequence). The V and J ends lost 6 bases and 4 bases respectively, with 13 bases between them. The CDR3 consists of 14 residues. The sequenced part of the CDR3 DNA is TGTGCCAGTAGCAACCTGAGGGCAAATCAGCCC. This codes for CASSNLRANQP. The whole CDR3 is CASSNLRANQPQHF.

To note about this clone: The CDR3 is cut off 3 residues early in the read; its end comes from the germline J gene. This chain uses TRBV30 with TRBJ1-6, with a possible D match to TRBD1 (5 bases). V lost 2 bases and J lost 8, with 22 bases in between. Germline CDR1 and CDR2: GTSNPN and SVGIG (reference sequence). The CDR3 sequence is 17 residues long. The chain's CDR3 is CAWSTAGPGLTYSPLHF. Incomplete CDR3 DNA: TGTGCCTGGAGTACAGCCGGTCCGGGACTTACCTATTCACCC.

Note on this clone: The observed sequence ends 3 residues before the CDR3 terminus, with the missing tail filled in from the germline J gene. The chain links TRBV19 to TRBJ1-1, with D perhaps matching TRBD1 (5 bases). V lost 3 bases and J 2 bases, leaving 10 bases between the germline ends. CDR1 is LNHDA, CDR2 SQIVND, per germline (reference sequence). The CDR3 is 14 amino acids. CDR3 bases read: TGTGCCAGTAGTATGAGGGGAGGCAACACTGAA. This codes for CASSMRGGNTE. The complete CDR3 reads CASSMRGGNTEAFF.

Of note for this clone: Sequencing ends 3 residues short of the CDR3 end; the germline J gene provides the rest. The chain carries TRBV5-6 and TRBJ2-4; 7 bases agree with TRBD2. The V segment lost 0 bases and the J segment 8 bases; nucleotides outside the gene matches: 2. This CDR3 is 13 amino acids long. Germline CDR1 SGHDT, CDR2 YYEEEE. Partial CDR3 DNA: TGTGCCAGCAGCTTGGGGGGAGGGGACATT. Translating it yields CASSLGGGDI. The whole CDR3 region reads CASSLGGGDIQYF.

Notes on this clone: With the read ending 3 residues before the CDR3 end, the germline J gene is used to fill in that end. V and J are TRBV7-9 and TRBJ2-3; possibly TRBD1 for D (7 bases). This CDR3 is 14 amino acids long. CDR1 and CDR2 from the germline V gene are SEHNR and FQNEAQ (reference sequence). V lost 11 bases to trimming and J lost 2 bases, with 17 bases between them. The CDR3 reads CAATGAGTTDTQYF. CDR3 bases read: TGTGCCGCAACAGGGGCGGGAACCACAGATACG.